This T cell receptor beta chain was retrieved from a study of a mutant IDH1 vaccine in newly diagnosed glioma. Study summary: Treated patients had a mean age of about 40 years and a sex split that was roughly 62% male and 37.5% female. Therapy received beforehand was radiotherapy, temozolomide, or both, with most patients given both.

The CDR3 runs 15 residues. The germline V gene has CDR1 LNHDA and CDR2 SQIVND (reference sequence). Trimming left V 6 bases short and J 2 bases short, with 15 bases between. Libraries were prepared by immunoSEQ multiplex PCR; TCRdb keeps only in-frame clonotypes and omits some of them. The repertoire holds 99,000 or so clones, 85% to 90% seen once, with roughly 0.58% in the top ten. Time point indicated: baseline, week 1 (first vaccination visit). Treatment described: pre-vaccination baseline after standard-of-care therapy. New astrocytomas of WHO grade 3 or 4 that were IDH1-mutant and ATRX-lost were found in the donors.

The sample was PBMCs, taken from a glioma patient treated with radiotherapy, temozolomide or both. V and J are TRBV19 and TRBJ2-3; D unresolved. The receptor's source is a woman between 45 and 65 years old with glioma. CDR3 protein: CASSLIAPPTDTQYF. The CDR3, as DNA: TGTGCCAGTAGCCTGATAGCCCCACCCACAGATACGCAGTATTTT.